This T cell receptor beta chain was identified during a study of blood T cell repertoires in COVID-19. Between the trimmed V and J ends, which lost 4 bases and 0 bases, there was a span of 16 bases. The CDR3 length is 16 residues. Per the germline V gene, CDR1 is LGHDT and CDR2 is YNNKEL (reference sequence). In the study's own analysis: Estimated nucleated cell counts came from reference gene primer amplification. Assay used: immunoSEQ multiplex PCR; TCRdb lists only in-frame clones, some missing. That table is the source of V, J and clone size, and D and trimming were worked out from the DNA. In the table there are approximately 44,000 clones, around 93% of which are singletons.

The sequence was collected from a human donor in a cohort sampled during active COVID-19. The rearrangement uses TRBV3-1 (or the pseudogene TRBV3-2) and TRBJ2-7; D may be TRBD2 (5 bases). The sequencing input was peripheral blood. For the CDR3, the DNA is TGTGCCAGCAGCCCAGGCCACCGCGGACTCTCCTACGAGCAGTACTTC. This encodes CASSPGHRGLSYEQYF.